This T cell receptor (beta chain) stems from a study of tumor-infiltrating lymphocytes in oesophageal squamous cell carcinoma. The CDR3 is 15 residues long. TCRdb reprocessed the PCR reads with MiXCR, giving one entry per CDR3 protein. The repertoire holds roughly 9,800 distinct CDR3 sequences, with approximately 60% as singletons. Worth noting for this clonotype: A read error may account for a junction end that differs from germline.

The source of this sequence is a female donor with esophageal squamous cell carcinoma. This sequence joins TRBV5-3 and TRBJ2-7; D perhaps matches TRBD1 (7 bases). The J call is uncertain, as TRBJ2-5 better fits the DNA end. TRBV5-3 is known as an ORF, though its function is uncertain. The source material was esophageal tumor tissue. The CDR3 here is CAGSPEGAGQETQYF. In DNA, the CDR3 is TGTGCCGGAAGCCCGGAGGGGGCGGGACAAGAGACCCAGTACTTC.